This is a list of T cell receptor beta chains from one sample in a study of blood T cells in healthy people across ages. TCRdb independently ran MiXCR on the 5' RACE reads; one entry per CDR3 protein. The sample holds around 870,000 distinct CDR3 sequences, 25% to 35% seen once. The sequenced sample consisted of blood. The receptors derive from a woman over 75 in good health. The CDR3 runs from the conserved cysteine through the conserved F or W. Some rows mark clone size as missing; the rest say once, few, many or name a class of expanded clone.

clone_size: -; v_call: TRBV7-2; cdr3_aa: CASSLDGTRFEQYF
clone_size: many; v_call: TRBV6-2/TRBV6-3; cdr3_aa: CASSYPPSGGDKNIQYF
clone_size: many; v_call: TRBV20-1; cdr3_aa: CSATFALLAGEETQYF
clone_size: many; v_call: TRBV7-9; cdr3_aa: CASSLDFRTEQFF
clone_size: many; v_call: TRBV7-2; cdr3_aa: CASSLQAVYGYTF
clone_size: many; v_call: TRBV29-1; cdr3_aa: CSATKGTGGTEAFF
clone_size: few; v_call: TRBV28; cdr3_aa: CASNPSIIYNEQFF
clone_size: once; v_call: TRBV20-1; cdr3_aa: CSVGLAGGTDAQYF
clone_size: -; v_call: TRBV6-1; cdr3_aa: CASSERRGAYGVGGYTF
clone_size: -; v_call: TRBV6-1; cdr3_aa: CASTPLQRGNEQFF
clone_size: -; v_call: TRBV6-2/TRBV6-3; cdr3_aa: CASSYQEKQPQHF
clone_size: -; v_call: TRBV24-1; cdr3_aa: CATMGLAGGTGELFF
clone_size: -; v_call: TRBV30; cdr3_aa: CAWRQVAGELFF
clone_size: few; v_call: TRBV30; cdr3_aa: CAWSPRTGDNYGYTF
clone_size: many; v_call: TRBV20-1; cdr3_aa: CSAQKNSYEQYF
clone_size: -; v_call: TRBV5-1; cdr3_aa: CASSASTGGTLGHEQYF